This T cell receptor beta chain was recorded in a study of patients and donors after allogeneic stem cell transplantation. TCRdb reprocessed the RT-PCR reads with MiXCR, giving one entry per CDR3 protein. The sample carries roughly 230,000 distinct CDR3 sequences, 13% to 15% recorded once. Germline V gene data show CDR1 as SEHNR and CDR2 as FQNEAQ (reference sequence). This CDR3 comprises 14 residues. Trimming took off 1 base at V and 10 bases at J, with 16 bases between the two ends. This clonotype was counted at least ten times. Sequences were obtained from blood, either unsorted or a sorted T cell fraction (not recorded which). The chain recombines TRBV7-9 with TRBJ1-1; D is unclear. The receptor comes from a human donor who was either an allogeneic HSCT recipient or a stem cell or donor lymphocyte infusion donor (not recorded which). It is not recorded whose cells these are; they may come from a transplant donor. The CDR3 coding sequence is TGTGCCAGCAGCTTAGATGCAGGCCCACTCCCAGCTTTCTTT. Protein sequence: CASSLDAGPLPAFF.